The 25 T cell receptor beta chains in this list originate from one sample, sequenced in a study of cytomegalovirus exposure and HLA in healthy donors. Amplification used 60 Vbeta primers and 13 Jbeta primers. Repertoires were generated with immunoSEQ multiplex PCR, while TCRdb's copy carries only in-frame clones and drops some. The data show 170,000 or so clones, around four fifths seen once. The sample consisted of PBMCs. Source of these receptors: a girl between 5 and 17 years old in good health and CMV-seropositive.

The CDR3 region has the DNA TGTGCCACCAGCAGAGATGGGCAGGGGAACACTGAAGCTTTCTTT. Residues: CATSRDGQGNTEAFF. The rearrangement uses TRBV15 and TRBJ1-1, with D possibly matching TRBD1 (5 bases). The CDR3 contains 15 residues. Per germline, CDR1 LNHNV and CDR2 YYDKDF (reference sequence). V gave up 0 bases and J gave up 1 base, with 9 bases separating them.

As regards this clone: One junction end does not reproduce the germline sequence, and a read error may be involved. The V and J genes are TRBV7-9 and TRBJ2-1; TRBD1 matches 8 bases. Germline lookup yields CDR1 SEHNR and CDR2 FQNEAQ (reference sequence). The CDR3 is 12 residues long. The CDR3 region is CASSLADRDEVF. The CDR3 DNA sequence: TGTGCCAGCAGCTTAGCGGACAGGGACGAAGTCTTC.

J is TRBJ1-2 and V is TRBV5-1, with 7 bases aligning to TRBD1. CDR1 SGHRS and CDR2 YFSETQ come from the germline V gene. This CDR3 is 14 amino acids long. V gave up 4 bases and J gave up 2 bases; unmatched junction bases: 5. DNA of the CDR3: TGCGCCAGCAGCGCAATACAGGGGAACTATGGCTACACCTTC. This translates into CASSAIQGNYGYTF. The full variable domain, rest sourced from reference TRBV5-1 and TRBJ1-2, is KAGVTQTPRYLIKTRGQQVTLSCSPISGHRSVSWYQQTPGQGLQFLFEYFSETQRNKGNFPGRFSGRQFSNSRSEMNVSTLELGDSALYLCASSAIQGNYGYTFGSGTRLTVV.

This chain links TRBV9 with TRBJ2-5, with D tentatively TRBD2 (5 bases). Germline V gene sequence: CDR1 SGDLS, CDR2 YYNGEE. V lost 0 bases and J 1 base, leaving 7 bases between the germline ends. The CDR3 is 14 amino acids. The CDR3 loop reads CASSVDGSQETQYF. The CDR3 nucleotides are TGTGCCAGCAGCGTAGATGGGAGCCAAGAGACCCAGTACTTC.

The chain has TRBV6-4 and TRBJ1-2; the match to TRBD1 covers 9 bases. The V gene's germline CDR1 is MRHNA and CDR2 SNTAGT. Trimming removed 4 bases from V and 4 bases from J; junction bases left unmatched: 4. The CDR3 is 14 amino acids. The CDR3 nucleotides read TGTGCCAGCAGTGGGGGACAGGGCGGCTATGGCTACACCTTC. Protein product: CASSGGQGGYGYTF.

The chain employs TRBV6-1 and TRBJ2-5; maybe TRBD2 (6 bases). Between the trimmed V and J ends, which lost 8 bases and 5 bases, there was a span of 18 bases. The CDR3 extends over 14 amino acids. The germline CDR1 and CDR2 sequences are MNHNS and SASEGT. The chain's CDR3 is CASGRTSGGETQYF. The CDR3 DNA is TGTGCCAGCGGAAGGACATCAGGAGGGGAGACCCAGTACTTC.

The V and J genes are TRBV6-5 and TRBJ1-5, with a possible D match to TRBD1 (5 bases). The germline V gene encodes CDR1 MNHEY and CDR2 SVGAGI. The V end was cut by 4 bases, the J end by 0 bases, with 10 bases between. The CDR3 loop spans 15 amino acids. CDR3 bases: TGTGCCAGCAGTTGGGGGGGGGATAGCAATCAGCCCCAGCATTTT. Translation gives CASSWGGDSNQPQHF.

The chain carries TRBV4-1 and TRBJ1-2, with 7 nucleotides matching TRBD1. Germline trimming cut 4 bases from V and 3 bases from J; bases unmatched to any gene: 14. Germline CDR1 and CDR2: MGHRA and YSYEKL. The CDR3 covers 17 residues. CDR3 in amino acids: CASSLRQGAMTDYGYTF. For the CDR3, the DNA is TGCGCCAGCAGCCTGAGACAGGGCGCAATGACTGACTATGGCTACACCTTC.

This chain connects TRBV9 to TRBJ1-2, with TRBD1 matching over 10 bases. The CDR3 is 15 residues long. The germline V gene has CDR1 SGDLS and CDR2 YYNGEE. The V and J ends lost 0 bases and 3 bases, in that order; junction bases with no gene match: 2. CDR3 protein: CASSVGGTGDYGYTF. The CDR3 DNA reads TGTGCCAGCAGCGTAGGGGGGACAGGGGACTATGGCTACACCTTC.

This chain links TRBV10-1 with TRBJ1-1; D uncertain. The germline gives CDR1 WNHNN, CDR2 SYGVQD (reference sequence). Trimming left V 2 bases short and J 4 bases short, with 8 bases between. The CDR3 has 13 amino acids. CDR3 bases: TGCGCCAGCAGTGAGGGGCAGACCACTGAAGCTTTCTTT. Its protein is CASSEGQTTEAFF.

The V and J genes are TRBV6-4 and TRBJ2-7; unclear D gene. CDR1 is MRHNA, CDR2 SNTAGT, per germline. Trimming cost V 6 bases and J 7 bases, with 13 bases left between them. This CDR3 spans 12 amino acids. The CDR3 here is CASSPHVQEQYF. The CDR3 coding sequence is TGTGCCAGCAGCCCCCATGTACAGGAGCAGTACTTC.

The gene calls are TRBV6-6 and TRBJ1-2; D is unclear. The CDR3 is made up of 12 amino acids. The ends were cut back, 6 bases at V and 8 bases at J, with 13 bases in the middle. The V gene's germline CDR1 is MNHNY and CDR2 SVGAGI (reference sequence). CDR3 sequence reads: CASSPSRVGYTF. In nucleotides, the CDR3 is TGTGCCAGCAGCCCCTCCCGGGTCGGCTACACCTTC.

V gene TRBV4-2 combines with J gene TRBJ2-7; 7 nucleotides align to TRBD1. V trimming: 3 bases; J trimming: 1 base; junction bases outside the gene matches: 9. Germline loops: CDR1 LGHNA, CDR2 YNFKEQ. The CDR3 has 16 residues. CDR3 region: CASSHERQGWSYEQYF. The CDR3 nucleotides read TGTGCCAGCAGCCATGAAAGACAGGGTTGGTCCTACGAGCAGTACTTC.

The chain has TRBV9 and TRBJ2-3, with D maybe TRBD2 (6 bases). Germline loops: CDR1 SGDLS, CDR2 YYNGEE. The CDR3 contains 14 residues. Trimming shortened V by 3 bases and J by 0 bases, and 8 bases separated the two germline ends. CDR3 sequence reads: CASSEAGSTDTQYF. In nucleotides, the CDR3 is TGTGCCAGCAGCGAGGCGGGGAGCACAGATACGCAGTATTTT.

The J gene is TRBJ1-5, the V gene TRBV6-5; D uncertain. The CDR3 loop spans 14 amino acids. V was clipped by 6 bases and J by 7 bases, with 16 bases between them. CDR1 and CDR2 (germline): MNHEY, SVGAGI. Here the CDR3 reads CASSPLTPWQPQHF. Written as DNA, the CDR3 is TGTGCCAGCAGCCCCCTAACCCCGTGGCAGCCCCAGCATTTT.

The V gene is TRBV2, the J gene TRBJ1-6; D not certain. Germline CDR1 reads SNHLY; CDR2 reads FYNNEI. V was cut by 7 bases and J by 0 bases, with 7 bases left in between. The CDR3 is 14 amino acids. The CDR3 region has the DNA TGTGCCAGCACGCGGAGCTCCTATAATTCACCCCTCCACTTT. Amino acid sequence: CASTRSSYNSPLHF.

The chain couples TRBV10-3 to TRBJ2-5, with 9 bases aligning to TRBD1. TRBJ2-7 explains the end of the DNA better; the J call may be wrong. Germline V lookup: CDR1 ENHRY, CDR2 SYGVKD. CDR3 length equals 16 residues. CDR3 DNA: TGTGCCATCTCCGGAAAGCGGGACAGGGCGGTCTACGAGCAGTACTTC. Protein product: CAISGKRDRAVYEQYF.

In nucleotides, the CDR3 is TGCGCCAGCAGCCAAGTCAGGGTATCTTACGAGCAGTACTTC. This codes for CASSQVRVSYEQYF. This sequence joins TRBV4-1 and TRBJ2-7; D may be TRBD1 (5 bases). CDR3 length: 14 amino acids. The V gene lost 1 base and the J gene lost 4 bases, with 11 bases spanning the gap. Per germline, CDR1 MGHRA and CDR2 YSYEKL.

V and J are TRBV27 and TRBJ1-2; D remains unclear. Germline CDR1 reads MNHEY; CDR2 reads SMNVEV (reference sequence). V lost 0 bases to trimming and J lost 7 bases, with 15 bases between them. The length of the CDR3 is 15 residues. In DNA form, the CDR3 reads TGTGCCAGCAGTTTATCCCCCGTTAAGGCGGGTGGCTACACCTTC. This gives the protein CASSLSPVKAGGYTF.

The CDR3 DNA sequence: TGTGCCAGTAAACAGGCGGGGGGGCCAGAAAATGAGCAGTTCTTC. Translation: CASKQAGGPENEQFF. This chain connects TRBV19 to TRBJ2-1; TRBD2 aligns across 9 bases. Germline lookup yields CDR1 LNHDA and CDR2 SQIVND (reference sequence). V trimming: 7 bases; J trimming: 7 bases; junction bases outside the gene matches: 11. The CDR3 consists of 15 residues.

V is TRBV2 and J is TRBJ2-3; 9 bases match TRBD2. This CDR3 region has 16 residues. J lost 1 base, V lost 2 bases, and 4 bases had no gene match. Germline V gene lookup returns CDR1 SNHLY and CDR2 FYNNEI. In DNA form, the CDR3 reads TGTGCCAGCAGTGAACGAGCGGGGGGACGCACAGATACGCAGTATTTT. It is translated as CASSERAGGRTDTQYF.

This clone was detected only once. This rearrangement joins TRBV6-1 to TRBJ1-4, with 8 positions matching TRBD1. The V gene's germline CDR1 is MNHNS and CDR2 SASEGT. J was trimmed by 2 bases and V by 4 bases; bases with no gene match: 9. The CDR3 length is 17 residues. Here the CDR3 reads CASSASGQGRTNEKLFF. The CDR3 DNA is TGTGCCAGCAGTGCCAGCGGACAGGGAAGGACTAATGAAAAACTGTTTTTT.

This chain links TRBV10-3 with TRBJ1-1; tentative D call: TRBD1 (6 bases). The CDR3 extends over 15 amino acids. The V gene lost 3 bases and the J gene lost 0 bases, with 11 bases spanning the gap. Germline lookup yields CDR1 ENHRY and CDR2 SYGVKD. CDR3 bases: TGTGCCATCAGTGACTCGGACAGCTTGAACACTGAAGCTTTCTTT. Encoded protein: CAISDSDSLNTEAFF.

V and J are TRBV4-1 and TRBJ2-5; possibly TRBD2 for D (5 bases). The germline V gene has CDR1 MGHRA and CDR2 YSYEKL. The CDR3 runs 14 residues. With 3 bases removed from V and 7 bases from J, the gap between germline ends came to 15 bases. The CDR3 is CASSQAGPEGTQYF. CDR3 bases: TGCGCCAGCAGCCAGGCTGGCCCCGAGGGGACCCAGTACTTC.

CDR3 nucleotide sequence: TGTGCCACAGTCCGCGGCGCAGATACGCAGTATTTT. This codes for CATVRGADTQYF. V usage is TRBV7-9 and J usage is TRBJ2-3; D remains ambiguous. The length of the CDR3 is 12 residues. V gave up 10 bases and J gave up 4 bases, with 12 bases separating them. Germline V gene sequence: CDR1 SEHNR, CDR2 FQNEAQ (reference sequence).